The 8 T cell receptor beta chains below all came from one sample that was sequenced in a study of T cells in Graves' hyperthyroidism and ophthalmopathy. What was amplified from RNA transcripts were TCR beta CDR3 regions. The HTBI primer set was used in a first-round RT-PCR of the TCR CDR3. TCRdb reprocessed the multiplex PCR reads via MiXCR and lists one record per CDR3 protein. This sample has roughly 840,000 distinct CDR3 sequences, with around 39% found just once. What was sequenced was blood. These receptors originate from a man aged 18 to 35 with Graves' hyperthyroidism.

With regard to this clonotype: This CDR3 is missing its conserved last phenylalanine or tryptophan, likely due to a read error. The DNA is left out, because the CDR3 cannot be placed on it with certainty; the CDR3 is given as TCRdb lists it. The rearrangement uses TRBV7-2 and TRBJ2-6; the tabulated D call, TRBD1, remains unverified against the DNA. CDR1 is SGHTA and CDR2 is FQGNSA in the germline V gene. The CDR3 numbers 10 amino acids, ends counted. CDR3: CASSPRDRPC.

This clonotype was seen more than once but under ten times. The chain couples TRBV7-2 to TRBJ1-3; D is undetermined. Trimming took 5 bases from V and 0 from J, leaving 8 bases between them. CDR1 is SGHTA, CDR2 FQGNSA, per germline. The CDR3 length is 14 residues. The CDR3 DNA sequence: TGTGCCAGCAGCCTACAGAACTCTGGAAACACCATATATTTT. This translates into CASSLQNSGNTIYF.

This clonotype was recorded at least ten times. J is TRBJ2-7 and V is TRBV29-1; D possibly matches TRBD1 or TRBD2 (5 bases each). Germline assignment: CDR1 SQVTM and CDR2 ANQGSEA. This CDR3 has 13 residues. Trimming shortened V by 1 base and J by 6 bases, and 13 bases separated the two germline ends. CDR3 sequence: CSVEGKVGGEQYF. CDR3 nucleotides: TGCAGCGTTGAAGGGAAGGTTGGGGGCGAGCAGTACTTC.

Ten or more counts support this clonotype. The chain couples TRBV2 to TRBJ2-2, with unresolved D. The V end was cut by 7 bases, the J end by 8 bases, with 5 bases between. There are 10 residues in the CDR3. The germline CDR1 and CDR2 sequences are SNHLY and FYNNEI. For the CDR3, the DNA is TGTGCCAGCATGGGGGGGGAGCTGTTTTTT. This codes for CASMGGELFF.

This clonotype came up many times. This chain links TRBV20-1 with TRBJ2-5; D gene ambiguous. Trimming shortened V by 6 bases and J by 5 bases, and 10 bases separated the two germline ends. Germline CDR1 and CDR2: DFQATT and SNEGSKA (reference sequence). This CDR3 has 11 amino acids. This CDR3 reads CSATVGETQYF. CDR3 coding DNA: TGCAGTGCCACAGTAGGCGAGACCCAGTACTTC.

This clonotype was seen many times. This chain links TRBV15 with TRBJ1-5, with D uncertain. Germline-derived CDR1 and CDR2 are LNHNV and YYDKDF (reference sequence). The CDR3 is 15 amino acids. Between the trimmed V and J ends, which lost 6 bases and 0 bases, there was a span of 12 bases. Here the CDR3 reads CATRLQEYSNQPQHF. CDR3 in DNA: TGTGCCACCAGACTCCAGGAATATAGCAATCAGCCCCAGCATTTT. Using reference TRBV15 and TRBJ1-5 for the parts outside the CDR3, the full variable domain is DAMVIQNPRYQVTQFGKPVTLSCSQTLNHNVMYWYQQKSSQAPKLLFHYYDKDFNNEADTPDNFQSRRPNTSFCFLDIRSPGLGDTAMYLCATRLQEYSNQPQHFGDGTRLSIL.

The chain has TRBV7-6 and TRBJ2-3, with TRBD1 matching over 7 bases. V shed 8 bases and J 4 bases; nucleotides not matched to a gene: 9. In germline, CDR1 is SGHVS, CDR2 FNYEAQ. The CDR3 has 14 amino acids. CDR3 DNA sequence: TGTGCCAGCGCAAGGGGGCCGCCCTCAGATACGCAGTATTTT. Encoded protein: CASARGPPSDTQYF.

The chain combines TRBV20-1 with TRBJ2-5; 9 nucleotides align to TRBD2. Per germline, CDR1 DFQATT and CDR2 SNEGSKA (reference sequence). This CDR3 has 16 residues. The V and J ends lost 3 bases and 0 bases, in that order; junction bases with no gene match: 8. The CDR3, as DNA: TGCAGTGCTAGGGCCGTCTTAGCGGGGGACCAAGAGACCCAGTACTTC. It is translated as CSARAVLAGDQETQYF.